The 15 T cell receptor beta chains presented below share a single source sample, sequenced in a study of T cells after posttransplantation cyclophosphamide. A marrow graft followed busulfan-fludarabine conditioning, with cyclophosphamide on days +3 and +4. Sequencing was performed with immunoSEQ multiplex PCR; in TCRdb, only in-frame clones are kept and a portion is missing. The record shows 23,000 or so clones for this sample, with no singletons present. The specimen was PBMCs, collected after allogeneic stem cell transplant with posttransplant cyclophosphamide. These receptors were collected from a male patient aged 18-29 years who received an allogeneic stem cell transplant from a related donor, was CMV-positive, and had no GVHD. Some T cells may have originated in the graft donor.

This clone has at least ten counts. This chain joins TRBV6-1 and TRBJ1-6; the D gene is possibly TRBD1 (6 bases). Trimming stripped 7 bases from V and 7 bases from J, with 11 bases between. CDR3 length: 13 residues. CDR1 is MNHNS, CDR2 SASEGT, per germline. For the CDR3, the DNA is TGTGCCAGCACAGGGACACCGAATTCACCCCTCCACTTT. This codes for CASTGTPNSPLHF.

This clone was seen ten or more times. V gene TRBV27 combines with J gene TRBJ1-4; 9 bases match TRBD1. This CDR3 is built from 14 residues. Germline loops: CDR1 MNHEY, CDR2 SMNVEV (reference sequence). V was clipped by 6 bases and J by 7 bases; unmatched bases: 6. Here the CDR3 reads CASRTGGKGEKLFF. DNA for the CDR3: TGTGCCAGCAGAACAGGGGGCAAAGGTGAAAAACTGTTTTTT.

This clone was counted a few times. The chain links TRBV21-1 to TRBJ2-1; the D segment call TRBD2 is taken from the table without a DNA check. TRBV21-1 is labeled a pseudogene. The CDR3 runs to 21 residues. CDR3 residues: CASSKAPRQILAGLSYNEQFF. For the CDR3, the DNA is TGTGCCAGCAGCAAAGCGCCTCGACAGATTCTAGCGGGCCTCTCCTACAATGAGCAGTTCTTC.

This clone was seen repeatedly, ten times or more. This rearrangement joins TRBV5-6 to TRBJ2-7; maybe TRBD2 (5 bases). Between the trimmed V and J ends, which lost 3 bases and 0 bases, there was a span of 13 bases. CDR1 is SGHDT, CDR2 YYEEEE, per germline. This CDR3 spans 15 amino acids. The CDR3 loop is CASSYRTSGSYEQYF. CDR3 nucleotide sequence: TGTGCCAGCAGCTACCGGACCAGCGGCTCCTACGAGCAGTACTTC.

This chain links TRBV23-1 with TRBJ2-7; no firm D call. TRBV23-1 is assigned to the ORF class and has an uncertain function. The CDR3 totals 12 residues. V was clipped by 7 bases and J by 2 bases, with 9 bases between them. CDR3 nucleotides: TGCGCCAGCAATAGGAGTACCTACGAGCAGTACTTC. Residues: CASNRSTYEQYF.

This clone has at least ten counts. The chain couples TRBV15 to TRBJ1-5, with 7 nucleotides matching TRBD1. V dropped 2 bases and J dropped 7; count of bases not matched to a gene: 8. Germline-derived CDR1 and CDR2 are LNHNV and YYDKDF (reference sequence). The CDR3 is made up of 15 amino acids. The CDR3 reads CATSRPPGGRQPQHF. The CDR3, as DNA: TGTGCCACCAGCAGACCCCCAGGGGGTAGACAGCCCCAGCATTTT.

This clone occurred many times. This chain uses TRBV9 with TRBJ2-1, with D tentatively TRBD1 (5 bases). V lost 3 bases and J lost 4, with 8 bases in between. The CDR3 loop spans 13 amino acids. Germline V lookup: CDR1 SGDLS, CDR2 YYNGEE. CDR3 residues: CASSGTPYNEQFF. In DNA, the CDR3 is TGTGCCAGCAGCGGGACACCGTACAATGAGCAGTTCTTC.

This clone was seen many times. The chain uses TRBV7-9 and TRBJ2-5; 12 bases agree with TRBD1. Germline CDR1 and CDR2: SEHNR and FQNEAQ (reference sequence). There are 15 residues in the CDR3. With 5 bases clipped from V and 5 bases from J, the junction kept 6 bases outside the gene matches. CDR3 nucleotide sequence: TGTGCCAGCAGCCCGGGACAGGGGGCAGGGGAGACCCAGTACTTC. This codes for CASSPGQGAGETQYF.

The sample holds many counts of this clone. V and J are TRBV6-5 and TRBJ2-7; possible D gene TRBD2, 5 bases. Per the germline V gene, CDR1 is MNHEY and CDR2 is SVGAGI. Trimming took 3 bases from V and 1 from J, leaving 7 bases between them. This CDR3 is built from 13 residues. CDR3 DNA: TGTGCCAGCAGTTATTCGGGGTCCTACGAGCAGTACTTC. As protein: CASSYSGSYEQYF.

This clone was recorded many times. The chain has TRBV30 and TRBJ1-4; no definite D call. Germline CDR1 and CDR2: GTSNPN and SVGIG (reference sequence). The CDR3 is 14 residues long. V gave up 2 bases and J gave up 3 bases, with 10 bases separating them. The CDR3 DNA reads TGTGCCTGGAGTACCGGGTCACCTAATGAAAAACTGTTTTTT. Translated: CAWSTGSPNEKLFF.

This clone came up a few times. The V and J genes are TRBV28 and TRBJ2-5, with a possible D match to TRBD2 (7 bases). The J call may be mistaken, given a closer DNA end match to TRBJ2-7. CDR1 MDHEN and CDR2 SYDVKM come from the germline V gene. The CDR3 is 15 residues long. The CDR3 region has the DNA TGTGCCAGCACCCCAGTAGGGGGGGAGAGCCACGAGCAGTACTTC. Protein product: CASTPVGGESHEQYF.

In this sample, this clone turned up many times. V and J are TRBV15 and TRBJ2-3; D uncertain. CDR3 length: 17 amino acids. The ends were cut back, 0 bases at V and 0 bases at J, with 13 bases in the middle. From germline, CDR1 is LNHNV and CDR2 YYDKDF (reference sequence). CDR3 sequence reads: CATSRETQASSTDTQYF. In DNA form, the CDR3 reads TGTGCCACCAGCAGAGAGACCCAGGCGTCTAGCACAGATACGCAGTATTTT.

This clone was counted ten times or more. The J gene is TRBJ2-2, the V gene TRBV30; TRBD1 agrees at 9 bases. Trimming took 3 bases from V and 5 from J; bases not matched to a gene: 7. This CDR3 contains 15 residues. From germline, CDR1 is GTSNPN and CDR2 SVGIG (reference sequence). CDR3 DNA: TGTGCCTGGAGGCGCCGGGACAGGGTTACCGGGGAGCTGTTTTTT. Amino acids: CAWRRRDRVTGELFF.

This clone has at least ten counts. This chain connects TRBV9 to TRBJ1-1, with 7 bases fitting TRBD1. Per germline, CDR1 SGDLS and CDR2 YYNGEE. V gave up 3 bases and J gave up 4 bases; unmatched junction bases: 9. This CDR3 spans 15 amino acids. The CDR3 region has the DNA TGTGCCAGCAGCGACCGGGACAGTTTCCCCACTGAAGCTTTCTTT. The encoded protein is CASSDRDSFPTEAFF.

This clone was seen repeatedly, ten times or more. This sequence joins TRBV7-6 and TRBJ2-5; D is perhaps TRBD2 (5 bases). Per the germline V gene, CDR1 is SGHVS and CDR2 is FNYEAQ. CDR3 size: 12 residues. Deletions cut 8 bases from V and 5 bases from J, with 12 bases between. The CDR3 protein is CASGRWEETQYF. The CDR3 DNA sequence: TGTGCCAGCGGCCGTTGGGAGGAGACCCAGTACTTC.